Each of the 12 T cell receptor beta chains below was sequenced from the same sample in a study of beta chain features in type 1 diabetes. Points from the study as a whole: In all four CD4+ subsets, TCRB CDR3 length was significantly, moderately reduced in type 1 diabetes.

Reverse transcribing all isolated RNA meant expressed TCRB transcripts were sequenced. Only in-frame clones appear in the TCRdb table, and some are missing; sequencing was by immunoSEQ multiplex PCR. The sample consists of 330,000 or so clones, about 12% of them appearing once. These TCRs are of unknown antigen specificity. The material sequenced was naive CD4+ T cells from blood. The source is a woman aged 18-29 years with type 1 diabetes.

The chain recombines TRBV11-2 with TRBJ1-2, with 7 bases matching TRBD1. Per the germline V gene, CDR1 is SGHAT and CDR2 is FQNNGV. The CDR3 length is 14 residues. With V trimmed by 1 base and J by 2 bases, 1 base remained unmatched. CDR3 amino acids: CASSLGQGNYGYTF. DNA for the CDR3: TGTGCCAGCAGCTTAGGACAGGGCAACTATGGCTACACCTTC.

This clone showed up just a few times. The rearrangement links TRBV4-2 to TRBJ2-5, with 13 positions matching TRBD2. The V and J ends lost 1 base and 4 bases, in that order; junction bases with no gene match: 3. Germline loops: CDR1 LGHNA, CDR2 YNFKEQ. This CDR3 has 16 residues. The CDR3, as DNA: TGTGCCAGCAGCCAAGGCCGGACTAGCGGGAGAGAGACCCAGTACTTC. It yields the protein CASSQGRTSGRETQYF.

The chain recombines TRBV7-2 with TRBJ2-7, with a weak D call TRBD2 (6 bases). This CDR3 is built from 14 residues. V lost 5 bases, J lost 3 bases, and 14 bases lay in between. Germline loops: CDR1 SGHTA, CDR2 FQGNSA. CDR3 residues: CASSRVEGRYEQYF. CDR3 nucleotide sequence: TGTGCCAGCAGCCGCGTGGAGGGGCGCTACGAGCAGTACTTC. Looking up the rest from reference TRBV7-2 and TRBJ2-7 gives the full variable domain: GAGVSQSPSNKVTEKGKDVELRCDPISGHTALYWYRQSLGQGLEFLIYFQGNSAPDKSGLPSDRFSAERTGGSVSTLTIQRTQQEDSAVYLCASSRVEGRYEQYFGPGTRLTVT.

In its sample, this clone was seen a few times. V gene TRBV6-1 combines with J gene TRBJ1-2; no reliable D call. Germline-derived CDR1 and CDR2 are MNHNS and SASEGT. V lost 6 bases and J lost 5, with 16 bases in between. CDR3 size: 14 residues. The CDR3 region is CASRPGSEAYGYTF. CDR3 bases: TGTGCCAGCAGGCCGGGATCGGAGGCTTATGGCTACACCTTC.

This clone has only a few counts. This chain uses TRBV11-1 with TRBJ2-1; 8 bases line up with TRBD2. The CDR3 covers 15 residues. V lost 6 bases and J lost 9; bases outside the gene matches: 13. Germline V gives CDR1 SGHAT, CDR2 FQDESV (reference sequence). The CDR3 DNA sequence: TGTGCCAGCAGTCCAGTGAGCGGGAGCTTAAGTGAGCAGTTCTTC. This gives the protein CASSPVSGSLSEQFF.

The J gene is TRBJ2-1, the V gene TRBV2; D may be TRBD1 (5 bases). Trimming removed 8 bases from V and 4 bases from J, with 12 bases in between. CDR1 and CDR2 from the germline V gene are SNHLY and FYNNEI. The CDR3 is 13 amino acids. CDR3 in amino acids: CASGGAEYNEQFF. Written as DNA, the CDR3 is TGTGCCAGCGGTGGGGCAGAGTACAATGAGCAGTTCTTC.

This clone was counted once. The chain links TRBV2 to TRBJ1-2, with 7 bases lining up with TRBD1. The CDR3 totals 14 residues. The ends lost 7 bases at V and 5 bases at J; junction bases unmatched: 10. The germline V gene encodes CDR1 SNHLY and CDR2 FYNNEI. The CDR3 protein is CASNGGQFQYGYTF. The CDR3 bases are TGTGCCAGCAATGGGGGACAGTTTCAGTATGGCTACACCTTC.

V gene TRBV29-1 combines with J gene TRBJ1-1; maybe TRBD1 (5 bases). Trimming left V 1 base short and J 4 bases short, with 10 bases between. Germline assignment: CDR1 SQVTM and CDR2 ANQGSEA. The CDR3 covers 13 residues. The CDR3 nucleotides read TGCAGCGTTGAAGGGGGACTGCTCACTGAAGCTTTCTTT. It codes for CSVEGGLLTEAFF.

In its sample, this clone was seen a few times. The CDR3 DNA sequence: TGTGCCAGCAGCTTCCAGGGCTCTGGGGAGACCCAGTACTTC. It translates to CASSFQGSGETQYF. This chain uses TRBV7-2 with TRBJ2-5, with D maybe TRBD1 (5 bases). CDR3 size: 14 residues. Trimming took 3 bases from V and 5 from J, leaving 13 bases between them. Germline values: CDR1 SGHTA, CDR2 FQGNSA.

The chain carries TRBV11-2 and TRBJ2-2; the D gene is possibly TRBD1 (6 bases). The CDR3 is 13 amino acids. Deletions cut 5 bases from V and 5 bases from J, with 9 bases between. The germline V gene encodes CDR1 SGHAT and CDR2 FQNNGV. The CDR3 DNA is TGTGCCAGCAGCAGTGACAGGACCGGGGAGCTGTTTTTT. Translation: CASSSDRTGELFF.

In its sample, this clone was seen a few times. The chain is built from TRBV16 and TRBJ2-2, with D possibly being TRBD1 (7 bases). Germline V lookup: CDR1 KGHSY, CDR2 FQNENV. V was pared by 4 bases and J by 1 base, with 13 bases between. CDR3 size: 16 residues. The CDR3 loop is CASSRQGGLNTGELFF. The CDR3 DNA is TGTGCCAGCAGCCGCCAGGGGGGTCTGAACACCGGGGAGCTGTTTTTT.

This clone was detected a few times. The V gene is TRBV11-2, the J gene TRBJ1-2; 8 bases map to TRBD1. This CDR3 spans 16 amino acids. Germline-derived CDR1 and CDR2 are SGHAT and FQNNGV. J gave up 2 bases and V 3 bases, and 8 bases lay outside the gene matches. The DNA for the CDR3 is TGTGCCAGCAGCTTCGACAGGGGAAGTATGAACTATGGCTACACCTTC. As protein: CASSFDRGSMNYGYTF.